These 19 T cell receptor beta chains came from one sample sequenced in a study of shared clonotypes between healthy human individuals. Clones were read by immunoSEQ multiplex PCR, and TCRdb kept only the in-frame ones, dropping some. The table lists some 2 million clones, roughly 96% of them singletons, with 0.1% to 0.15% in the top ten. The sample consisted of naive CD4+ T cells sorted from blood. Noted subset: CD45RA+ positively selected. The receptor set was obtained from a man between 18 and 35 years old in good health.

This clone was recorded once. The chain has TRBV6-4 and TRBJ2-7; D gene uncertain. V lost 9 bases and J 1 base, leaving 16 bases between the germline ends. CDR3 length: 14 residues. CDR1 is MRHNA and CDR2 is SNTAGT in the germline V gene. CDR3 DNA: TGTGCCAGTCCTCTGTGCGCGCGTTCCTACGAGCAGTACTTC. The encoded protein is CASPLCARSYEQYF.

The rearrangement joins TRBV27 to TRBJ2-7, with D maybe TRBD2 (6 bases). V lost 0 bases, J lost 2 bases, and 14 bases lay in between. Germline V gene sequence: CDR1 MNHEY, CDR2 SMNVEV (reference sequence). This CDR3 spans 16 amino acids. This CDR3 is CASSLSRRGAAYEQYF. In nucleotides, the CDR3 is TGTGCCAGCAGTTTATCGAGGCGGGGTGCGGCCTACGAGCAGTACTTC.

Points on this clone: The sample holds other DNA sequences that translate to the same CDR3. The genes are TRBV18 and TRBJ2-7, with TRBD1 matching 10 bases. CDR1 and CDR2 from the germline V gene are KGHSH and LQKENI. Trimming at V came to 6 bases and at J to 2 bases, leaving 4 bases not matched to a gene. CDR3 length: 14 amino acids. The CDR3 DNA reads as TGTGCCAGCTCCCAGGGACAGGGGCCCTACGAGCAGTACTTC. It codes for CASSQGQGPYEQYF.

In this sample, this clone turned up once. V usage is TRBV10-3 and J usage is TRBJ2-7; 10 bases are shared with TRBD1. Per the germline V gene, CDR1 is ENHRY and CDR2 is SYGVKD. V dropped 6 bases and J dropped 2; count of bases not matched to a gene: 4. The CDR3 extends over 14 amino acids. The CDR3 here is CAIRGTGEPYEQYF. The CDR3 region has the DNA TGTGCCATCAGGGGGACAGGGGAACCCTACGAGCAGTACTTC.

J is TRBJ1-1 and V is TRBV6-1, with D perhaps matching TRBD1 (6 bases). Per the germline V gene, CDR1 is MNHNS and CDR2 is SASEGT. The CDR3 totals 14 residues. The V end lost 10 bases, the J end lost 0 bases, and 15 bases lay between the germline ends. The CDR3 DNA follows: TGTGCCACTCCGAGAAGGGGGATGAACACTGAAGCTTTCTTT. Protein product: CATPRRGMNTEAFF.

The chain is built from TRBV29-1 and TRBJ2-1, with TRBD2 identical over 16 bases. The trim removed 2 bases at V and 6 bases at J, leaving 4 bases unmatched. CDR1 is SQVTM, CDR2 ANQGSEA, per germline. This CDR3 has 16 amino acids. DNA of the CDR3: TGCAGCGTTGAACTTGGGACTAGCGGGAGGGTCAATGAGCAGTTCTTC. It codes for CSVELGTSGRVNEQFF.

The CDR3 spells CASSEKSGSSTDTQYF. As DNA, the CDR3 is TGCGCCAGCAGTGAAAAATCGGGGAGTAGCACAGATACGCAGTATTTT. The J gene is TRBJ2-3, the V gene TRBV10-1; possibly TRBD2 for D (5 bases). The CDR3 loop spans 16 amino acids. Germline V gene data show CDR1 as WNHNN and CDR2 as SYGVQD (reference sequence). V was shortened by 3 bases and J by 0 bases, with 13 bases between the two germline ends.

The chain uses TRBV29-1 and TRBJ2-4, with D possibly matching TRBD2 (5 bases). Germline CDR1 and CDR2: SQVTM and ANQGSEA. The V end was cut by 7 bases, the J end by 4 bases, with 11 bases between. This CDR3 has 12 residues. The CDR3 bases are TGCAGCGGGATGGGAGAGAAAAACATTCAGTACTTC. This encodes CSGMGEKNIQYF.

This clone has more than one count but fewer than ten. The V and J genes are TRBV25-1 and TRBJ2-7; possibly TRBD2 for D (6 bases). The CDR3 runs to 14 residues. In germline, CDR1 is MGHDK, CDR2 SYGVNS. Trimming pared 7 bases from V and 3 bases from J, leaving 16 bases between. For the CDR3, the DNA is TGTGCCAGCACCCCCGCGGGGCAAATCTACGAGCAGTACTTC. Protein: CASTPAGQIYEQYF.

The V and J genes are TRBV6-5 and TRBJ2-2; a possible D gene is TRBD2 (5 bases). The CDR3 is made up of 13 amino acids. V was pared by 7 bases and J by 6 bases, with 12 bases between. Looked up from germline, CDR1 is MNHEY and CDR2 is SVGAGI. The CDR3: CASKIGLAGELFF. The CDR3 DNA follows: TGTGCCAGCAAAATAGGACTGGCCGGGGAGCTGTTTTTT.

The chain is built from TRBV7-9 and TRBJ2-4; the D gene is possibly TRBD1 (6 bases). V lost 5 bases and J lost 2, with 19 bases in between. Germline values: CDR1 SEHNR, CDR2 FQNEAQ (reference sequence). The CDR3 runs 17 residues. The CDR3 spells CASSLPTSTGSKNIQYF. Written as DNA, the CDR3 is TGTGCCAGCAGCCTACCCACCTCCACAGGGTCCAAAAACATTCAGTACTTC.

Remarks on this clone: Other DNA sequences in the same sample also yield this CDR3. V gene TRBV7-2 combines with J gene TRBJ1-2; D is perhaps TRBD1 (6 bases). V shed 3 bases and J shed 1 base, with 6 bases lying between them. The CDR3 is 13 amino acids. The germline CDR1 and CDR2 sequences are SGHTA and FQGNSA. The CDR3 protein is CASSLDSNYGYTF. CDR3 coding DNA: TGTGCCAGCAGCTTGGACAGTAACTATGGCTACACCTTC.

The chain joins TRBV5-6 to TRBJ1-2; 7 bases are shared with TRBD1. The trim removed 5 bases at V and 4 bases at J, leaving 11 bases unmatched. The CDR3 is made up of 15 amino acids. CDR1 and CDR2 from the germline V gene are SGHDT and YYEEEE. This CDR3 is CASRSSDRVAYGYTF. The CDR3, as DNA: TGTGCCAGCAGAAGCAGCGACAGGGTTGCCTATGGCTACACCTTC.

The chain couples TRBV28 to TRBJ1-4; D unresolved. The germline V gene has CDR1 MDHEN and CDR2 SYDVKM. The CDR3 loop spans 12 amino acids. V was shortened by 2 bases and J by 7 bases, with 5 bases between the two germline ends. CDR3 loop: CASSLVGEKLFF. The CDR3 bases are TGTGCCAGCAGTTTAGTAGGTGAAAAACTGTTTTTT.

With regard to this clone: A read error may be the cause here, since a much bigger clone is one base away. The rearrangement uses TRBV7-8 and TRBJ1-2, with TRBD1 matching over 9 bases. This CDR3 contains 13 residues. V lost 5 bases and J lost 4; bases outside the gene matches: 2. CDR1 and CDR2 from the germline V gene are SGHVS and FQNEAQ. For the CDR3, the DNA is TGTGCCAGCAGCCGGGGACAGGGCTATGGCTACACCTTC. Its protein product is CASSRGQGYGYTF. The variable domain in full, completed from reference TRBV7-8 and TRBJ1-2, reads GAGVSQSPRYKVAKRGQDVALRCDPISGHVSLFWYQQALGQGPEFLTYFQNEAQLDKSGLPSDRFFAERPEGSVSTLKIQRTQQEDSAVYLCASSRGQGYGYTFGSGTRLTVV.

As concerns this clone: The sample has other DNA sequences that encode this CDR3 too. V and J are TRBV10-3 and TRBJ2-2; D uncertain. Germline V gene data show CDR1 as ENHRY and CDR2 as SYGVKD. The V end was cut by 2 bases, the J end by 1 base, with 5 bases between. The CDR3 loop spans 14 amino acids. The DNA of the CDR3 is TGTGCCATCAGTGAGACCGGGAACACCGGGGAGCTGTTTTTT. Its translation: CAISETGNTGELFF.

The V and J genes are TRBV27 and TRBJ2-4, with D tentatively TRBD1 (6 bases). CDR3 size: 15 residues. V lost 5 bases and J lost 15, with 26 bases in between. In germline, CDR1 is MNHEY, CDR2 SMNVEV (reference sequence). CDR3 DNA: TGTGCCAGCAGTCCACGCCCCCCGGGACAAAAAGCGTCGTACTTC. This encodes CASSPRPPGQKASYF.

The CDR3 DNA follows: TGTGCCAGCACCCCCGGGATAGCGCATAACTATGGCTACACCTTC. It translates to CASTPGIAHNYGYTF. The rearrangement joins TRBV6-5 to TRBJ1-2, with D uncertain. The CDR3 sequence is 15 residues long. CDR1 is MNHEY, CDR2 SVGAGI, per germline. With 7 bases removed from V and 1 base from J, the gap between germline ends came to 16 bases.

The rearrangement links TRBV5-1 to TRBJ1-2; D might be TRBD1 (6 bases). Germline lookup yields CDR1 SGHRS and CDR2 YFSETQ. V lost 4 bases to trimming and J lost 7 bases, with 20 bases between them. The CDR3 sequence is 15 residues long. The CDR3 DNA reads TGCGCCAGCAGCCCTGGCTGGGGGGCGCAAGGTGGCTACACCTTC. Translating it yields CASSPGWGAQGGYTF.